The 32 T cell receptor beta chains presented below share a single source sample, sequenced in a study of CD8 T cells in Susac syndrome. With random hexamers, reverse transcription was performed on about 0.5 to 1 ug of RNA. TCRdb re-called the immunoSEQ multiplex PCR reads with MiXCR, one entry per CDR3 protein. The sample carries roughly 180,000 distinct CDR3 sequences, roughly 94% recorded once. Sequenced sample: CD4+ T cells from PBMCs. The receptors shown here come from a human donor with Susac syndrome.

The chain is built from TRBV19 and TRBJ1-5; no reliable D call. The CDR3 has 14 amino acids. V gave up 5 bases and J gave up 2 bases, with 10 bases separating them. CDR1 and CDR2 (germline): LNHDA, SQIVND (reference sequence). This CDR3 is CASSSGRGNQPQHF. The CDR3 region has the DNA TGTGCCAGTAGTTCGGGCCGGGGCAATCAGCCCCAGCATTTT.

This clonotype was counted once. The chain uses TRBV30 and TRBJ2-7; D remains ambiguous. This CDR3 contains 15 residues. The germline gives CDR1 GTSNPN, CDR2 SVGIG (reference sequence). V was shortened by 4 bases and J by 3 bases, with 19 bases between the two germline ends. The CDR3 coding sequence is TGTGCCTGGAAACCCGCTTGGCAGGCCGGCTACGAGCAGTACTTC. Protein product: CAWKPAWQAGYEQYF.

The rearrangement uses TRBV12-5 and TRBJ1-5; the match to TRBD1 covers 9 bases. Germline V gene sequence: CDR1 LGHNT, CDR2 FRNRAP. CDR3 length: 14 amino acids. Losses at the gene ends were 6 bases for V and 7 bases for J; bases not matched to a gene: 7. The CDR3 DNA reads TGTGCTAGTGGCGGTACAGGGGGCTGGCAGCCCCAGCATTTT. Translating gives CASGGTGGWQPQHF.

This clonotype appeared once. The CDR3 protein is CSARLAGGPYDEQFF. CDR3 in DNA: TGCAGTGCTAGATTAGCGGGAGGGCCTTACGATGAGCAGTTCTTC. The chain links TRBV20-1 to TRBJ2-1, with TRBD2 matching 11 bases. The CDR3 extends over 15 amino acids. V gave up 2 bases and J gave up 8 bases; unmatched junction bases: 8. Germline CDR1 reads DFQATT; CDR2 reads SNEGSKA (reference sequence).

This clonotype appeared a single time. The J gene is TRBJ2-2, the V gene TRBV7-6; possibly TRBD1 for D (6 bases). CDR1 and CDR2 from the germline V gene are SGHVS and FNYEAQ. The germline V and J ends were trimmed by 10 bases and 3 bases, with 9 bases remaining between them. This CDR3 is built from 12 residues. The CDR3 DNA sequence: TGTGCCACCCGACAGGACACCGGGGAGCTGTTTTTT. It encodes CATRQDTGELFF. The full variable domain, with the rest looked up from reference TRBV7-6 and TRBJ2-2, is GAGVSQSPRYKVTKRGQDVALRCDPISGHVSLYWYRQALGQGPEFLTYFNYEAQQDKSGLPNDRFSAERPEGSISTLTIQRTEQRDSAMYRCATRQDTGELFFGEGSRLTVL.

The gene calls are TRBV28 and TRBJ2-5, with 9 bases identical to TRBD2. The length of the CDR3 is 14 residues. Germline V CDR1 and CDR2: MDHEN, SYDVKM. V shed 10 bases and J 2 bases; nucleotides not matched to a gene: 8. The CDR3 protein is CATSTSGIQETQYF. The CDR3 nucleotides are TGTGCCACCTCGACTAGCGGAATACAAGAGACCCAGTACTTC.

J is TRBJ1-2 and V is TRBV12-3 or TRBV12-4; 12 bases are a match to TRBD1. V lost 5 bases to trimming and J lost 6 bases; unmatched junction nucleotides: 10. The CDR3 loop spans 16 amino acids. DNA for the CDR3: TGTGCCAGCAGTCCGGGACAGGGGGCTCCACTCCATGGCTACACCTTC. It codes for CASSPGQGAPLHGYTF.

The V gene is TRBV13, the J gene TRBJ1-2, with no clear D. The CDR3 is made up of 18 amino acids. V lost 2 bases, J lost 1 base, and 20 bases lay in between. Germline V gives CDR1 PRHDT, CDR2 FYEKMQ (reference sequence). The CDR3 loop is CASSLKRSLTSHNYGYTF. The CDR3 DNA reads as TGTGCCAGCAGCTTAAAGCGGTCACTAACCAGCCATAACTATGGCTACACCTTC.

The chain couples TRBV7-2 to TRBJ1-1; D not resolved. The CDR3 runs 15 residues. Looked up from germline, CDR1 is SGHTA and CDR2 is FQGNSA. The V end lost 3 bases, the J end lost 1 base, and 12 bases lay between the germline ends. The DNA of the CDR3 is TGTGCCAGCAGCTTGGACGGAAGGGCGAACACTGAAGCTTTCTTT. As protein: CASSLDGRANTEAFF.

V gene TRBV5-7 combines with J gene TRBJ2-5; 8 bases line up with TRBD1. TRBV5-7 is known as an ORF, though its function is uncertain. The CDR3 consists of 14 residues. The V segment lost 1 base and the J segment 5 bases; nucleotides outside the gene matches: 4. Here the CDR3 DNA reads TGTGCCAGCAGCTTGCGGACAGGGAATGAGACCCAGTACTTC. It codes for CASSLRTGNETQYF.

The gene calls are TRBV28 and TRBJ2-1, with D perhaps TRBD2 (5 bases). Germline V lookup: CDR1 MDHEN, CDR2 SYDVKM. The CDR3 has 16 amino acids. With 6 bases removed from V and 5 bases from J, the gap between germline ends came to 20 bases. The CDR3 sequence: CASSLGILVLNNEQFF. In nucleotides, the CDR3 is TGTGCCAGCAGCCTCGGGATTTTAGTTCTAAACAATGAGCAGTTCTTC.

The V gene is TRBV6-2 or TRBV6-3, the J gene TRBJ2-1; D not resolved. Per the germline V gene, CDR1 is MNHEY and CDR2 is SVGEGT. V was shortened by 1 base and J by 8 bases, with 6 bases between the two germline ends. This CDR3 has 12 amino acids. CDR3: CASSYLGDEQFF. Written as DNA, the CDR3 is TGTGCCAGCAGTTACTTAGGAGATGAGCAGTTCTTC.

The chain employs TRBV25-1 and TRBJ2-6; no reliable D call. V lost 1 base and J lost 0, with 7 bases in between. Looked up from germline, CDR1 is MGHDK and CDR2 is SYGVNS. The CDR3 totals 16 residues. CDR3 protein: CASSESANSGANVLTF. CDR3 DNA: TGTGCCAGCAGTGAATCCGCTAACTCTGGGGCCAACGTCCTGACTTTC.

The genes are TRBV9 and TRBJ1-1; maybe TRBD1 (5 bases). Germline V CDR1 and CDR2: SGDLS, YYNGEE. CDR3 length: 14 residues. Deletions cut 3 bases from V and 3 bases from J, with 12 bases between. CDR3 coding DNA: TGTGCCAGCAGCGCTGGGGGGACGGACACTGAAGCTTTCTTT. Protein: CASSAGGTDTEAFF.

The CDR3 here is CASSPWDSDTQYF. The CDR3 region has the DNA TGTGCCAGCAGCCCATGGGACAGCGATACGCAGTATTTT. This sequence joins TRBV11-2 and TRBJ2-3; TRBD1 agrees at 7 bases. Germline values: CDR1 SGHAT, CDR2 FQNNGV. The CDR3 has 13 amino acids. V was pared by 5 bases and J by 6 bases, with 5 bases of the junction left unmatched.

The genes are TRBV5-1 and TRBJ2-6, with unresolved D. Germline CDR1 is SGHRS and CDR2 is YFSETQ. The CDR3 spans 15 residues. V was shortened by 2 bases and J by 0 bases, with 6 bases between the two germline ends. CDR3 amino acids: CASSFGNSGANVLTF. The DNA of the CDR3 is TGCGCCAGCAGCTTTGGGAACTCTGGGGCCAACGTCCTGACTTTC.

The chain joins TRBV30 to TRBJ2-5, with unresolved D. Germline V gives CDR1 GTSNPN, CDR2 SVGIG (reference sequence). V shed 4 bases and J shed 5 bases, with 23 bases lying between them. The CDR3 contains 16 residues. CDR3 nucleotides: TGTGCCTGGAAGGGCTTTGAGGCACCTGAGGAGGAGACCCAGTACTTC. Protein: CAWKGFEAPEEETQYF. The whole variable domain, filled in from reference TRBV30 and TRBJ2-5, reads SQTIHQWPATLVQPVGSPLSLECTVEGTSNPNLYWYRQAAGRGLQLLFYSVGIGQISSEVPQNLSASRPQDRQFILSSKKLLLSDSGFYLCAWKGFEAPEEETQYFGPGTRLLVL.

The V gene is TRBV7-8, the J gene TRBJ2-7; TRBD2 matches 7 bases. This CDR3 contains 14 residues. V dropped 6 bases and J dropped 1; count of bases not matched to a gene: 6. In germline, CDR1 is SGHVS, CDR2 FQNEAQ. The CDR3 is CASSRKRDSYEQYF. The CDR3 nucleotides are TGTGCCAGCAGTCGCAAGCGGGATTCCTACGAGCAGTACTTC.

A single count supports this clonotype. The chain has TRBV29-1 and TRBJ2-1; D may be TRBD1 or TRBD2 (5 bases each). Trimming took off 4 bases at V and 4 bases at J, with 8 bases between the two ends. The germline CDR1 and CDR2 sequences are SQVTM and ANQGSEA. The CDR3 spans 12 residues. In DNA, the CDR3 is TGCAGCGTTGGGGGACCTTACAATGAGCAGTTCTTC. Protein sequence: CSVGGPYNEQFF.

The chain joins TRBV2 to TRBJ2-5; D gene unclear. CDR1 is SNHLY and CDR2 is FYNNEI in the germline V gene. The length of the CDR3 is 14 residues. The ends were cut back, 2 bases at V and 1 base at J, with 8 bases in the middle. CDR3 bases: TGTGCCAGCAGTGAAATACGAGTCCAAGAGACCCAGTACTTC. This gives the protein CASSEIRVQETQYF.

V gene TRBV4-2 combines with J gene TRBJ1-4, with TRBD1 identical over 7 bases. J lost 8 bases, V lost 6 bases, and 12 bases had no gene match. The CDR3 covers 15 residues. CDR1 and CDR2 (germline): LGHNA, YNFKEQ. The DNA of the CDR3 is TGTGCCAGCAGGATCGACAGGGAGTCGTACGAAAAACTGTTTTTT. It specifies CASRIDRESYEKLFF.

The genes are TRBV4-1 and TRBJ2-1, with TRBD2 matching over 9 bases. CDR3 size: 13 residues. Germline loops: CDR1 MGHRA, CDR2 YSYEKL. The trim removed 5 bases at V and 16 bases at J, leaving 12 bases unmatched. The CDR3 protein is CASSTIPGLAHFF. DNA of the CDR3: TGCGCCAGCAGCACCATCCCGGGACTAGCCCACTTCTTC.

This sequence joins TRBV28 and TRBJ1-5; no clear D gene. Germline loops: CDR1 MDHEN, CDR2 SYDVKM. V was pared by 5 bases and J by 6 bases, with 23 bases between. The CDR3 consists of 17 residues. In DNA, the CDR3 is TGTGCCAGCAGTCGTGGATTTCTCGCAGCTCGGAGTCAGCCCCAGCATTTT. Translating gives CASSRGFLAARSQPQHF.

The genes are TRBV30 and TRBJ2-3; 10 nucleotides align to TRBD2. The germline gives CDR1 GTSNPN, CDR2 SVGIG (reference sequence). The junction had 5 bases not matched to a gene; V was cut back by 0 bases and J by 5 bases. The CDR3 totals 15 residues. This CDR3 is CAWSVTSGTGDTQYF. CDR3 sequence (DNA): TGTGCCTGGAGTGTAACTAGCGGGACTGGAGATACGCAGTATTTT.

This chain joins TRBV5-1 and TRBJ2-7, with TRBD2 identical over 16 bases. Germline loops: CDR1 SGHRS, CDR2 YFSETQ. Unmatched junction bases numbered 7, after V lost 4 bases and J lost 0 bases. The CDR3 spans 18 residues. The CDR3 coding sequence is TGCGCCAGCAGCGCGGGACTAGCGGGAGGGCCGCTCTCCTACGAGCAGTACTTC. As protein: CASSAGLAGGPLSYEQYF.

The chain joins TRBV29-1 to TRBJ1-2; D is perhaps TRBD1 (5 bases). Germline V lookup: CDR1 SQVTM, CDR2 ANQGSEA. The CDR3 runs to 13 residues. Between the trimmed V and J ends, which lost 3 bases and 8 bases, there was a span of 16 bases. The CDR3 is CSVESSGARGYTF. The CDR3 DNA reads as TGCAGCGTTGAGTCGTCCGGGGCACGAGGCTACACCTTC.

This clonotype was seen once. Here the CDR3 DNA reads TGTGCCAGCCTTACCCGGGTCAGCAAAAACATTCAGTACTTC. This codes for CASLTRVSKNIQYF. The rearrangement joins TRBV21-1 to TRBJ2-4; the table's D call TRBD1 went unverified against the DNA. TRBV21-1 is an annotated pseudogene. The CDR3 extends over 14 amino acids.

V gene TRBV6-1 combines with J gene TRBJ1-2, with D possibly TRBD1 on 5 matching bases. The V end lost 6 bases, the J end lost 2 bases, and 10 bases lay between the germline ends. Per the germline V gene, CDR1 is MNHNS and CDR2 is SASEGT. The CDR3 contains 13 residues. CDR3 nucleotide sequence: TGTGCCAGCAGAATGACAGAAAACTATGGCTACACCTTC. Translating gives CASRMTENYGYTF.

The V call is TRBV4-1, the J call TRBJ1-2; TRBD1 matches 9 bases. From germline, CDR1 is MGHRA and CDR2 YSYEKL. The CDR3 is 17 residues long. V trimming: 8 bases; J trimming: 7 bases; junction bases outside the gene matches: 20. The CDR3 loop is CASFLEPGQGDFGGYTF. The CDR3 nucleotides read TGCGCCAGCTTCTTAGAACCGGGACAGGGCGATTTCGGTGGCTACACCTTC.

The chain has TRBV20-1 and TRBJ2-2; D unclear. The CDR3 length is 16 residues. Trimming shortened V by 3 bases and J by 0 bases, and 14 bases separated the two germline ends. Germline V gives CDR1 DFQATT, CDR2 SNEGSKA (reference sequence). The CDR3 region is CSASGQVPANTGELFF. CDR3 nucleotides: TGCAGTGCTAGTGGGCAGGTACCAGCGAACACCGGGGAGCTGTTTTTT.

The chain carries TRBV11-2 and TRBJ1-4; no reliable D call. Germline V CDR1 and CDR2: SGHAT, FQNNGV. CDR3 length: 14 amino acids. V shed 1 base and J shed 8 bases, with 11 bases lying between them. CDR3 DNA sequence: TGTGCCAGCAGCTTAGCTTGGCGTGCGGAAAAACTGTTTTTT. As protein: CASSLAWRAEKLFF.

This chain joins TRBV20-1 and TRBJ1-1; weak D call: TRBD1 (6 bases). CDR1 DFQATT and CDR2 SNEGSKA come from the germline V gene (reference sequence). Trimming took 5 bases from V and 6 from J, leaving 16 bases between them. The CDR3 is 13 residues long. The DNA of the CDR3 is TGCAGTGCTCAGAGGGGGGGGCTAGCTGAAGCTTTCTTT. The encoded protein is CSAQRGGLAEAFF.